This entry lists 16 T cell receptor beta chains sequenced from one sample in a study of blood T cell repertoires in COVID-19 (dated by TCRdb to the early 2020s). The library was generated by the immunoSEQ multiplex PCR assay. TCRdb limited this immuneACCESS table to in-frame rearrangements with V and J called. A share of clones is missing; checked studies link under half to unresolved V genes, and the rest is unexplained. The sample records tens of thousands of clones, around 74% of which are singletons. Together, the top ten hold 3% to 4.5% of the sample. Input material: peripheral blood. These receptors were obtained from a man aged 70 or older with COVID-19, enrolled during active disease.

This chain uses TRBV7-8 with TRBJ1-5; 9 bases are shared with TRBD1. The CDR3 is 16 residues long. The V and J ends lost 4 bases and 2 bases, in that order; junction bases with no gene match: 6. Germline-derived CDR1 and CDR2 are SGHVS and FQNEAQ. DNA of the CDR3: TGTGCCAGCAGCTCCACAGGGGGCTGGGGCAATCAGCCCCAGCATTTT. Translation gives CASSSTGGWGNQPQHF.

The chain combines TRBV19 with TRBJ2-6, with a tentative D call TRBD1 (6 bases). Germline V gene lookup returns CDR1 LNHDA and CDR2 SQIVND (reference sequence). The V end lost 1 base, the J end lost 15 bases, and 25 bases lay between the germline ends. This CDR3 comprises 17 residues. CDR3 bases: TGTGCCAGTAGTATAGGCGTCGGATTGGGGCAGGGGCCCCACCTGACTTTC. Its protein product is CASSIGVGLGQGPHLTF.

The rearrangement joins TRBV4-3 to TRBJ2-1; TRBD2 matches 11 bases. Unmatched junction bases numbered 2, after V lost 2 bases and J lost 8 bases. From germline, CDR1 is LGHNA and CDR2 YSLEER. The CDR3 length is 14 residues. In DNA, the CDR3 is TGCGCCAGCAGCCAACGACTAGCGGGACATGAGCAGTTCTTC. Its protein product is CASSQRLAGHEQFF.

The chain carries TRBV6-6 and TRBJ2-3, with D unclear. There are 11 residues in the CDR3. The V end was cut by 6 bases, the J end by 5 bases, with 6 bases between. Germline CDR1 and CDR2: MNHNY and SVGAGI (reference sequence). This chain's CDR3 is CASSLLDTQYF. CDR3 DNA sequence: TGTGCCAGCAGCCTATTAGATACGCAGTATTTT.

This clone was detected once. The chain employs TRBV5-1 and TRBJ2-5; 8 nucleotides line up with TRBD2. V dropped 0 bases and J dropped 2; count of bases not matched to a gene: 3. This CDR3 is built from 15 residues. Germline assignment: CDR1 SGHRS and CDR2 YFSETQ. CDR3 in DNA: TGCGCCAGCAGCTTGGCCTCTAGCGGGCAAGAGACCCAGTACTTC. It encodes CASSLASSGQETQYF. Full variable domain (remainder filled in from reference TRBV5-1 and TRBJ2-5): KAGVTQTPRYLIKTRGQQVTLSCSPISGHRSVSWYQQTPGQGLQFLFEYFSETQRNKGNFPGRFSGRQFSNSRSEMNVSTLELGDSALYLCASSLASSGQETQYFGPGTRLLVL.

This clone was counted a single time. This chain joins TRBV4-1 and TRBJ1-2, with no clear D. The CDR3 totals 17 residues. Trimming removed 0 bases at V and 6 bases at J, with 20 bases between. Germline CDR1 MGHRA, CDR2 YSYEKL. The CDR3, as DNA: TGCGCCAGCAGCCAAGAGTCCTCTGGGCGCGGGTGGAATGGCTACACCTTC. This gives the protein CASSQESSGRGWNGYTF.

The V gene is TRBV24-1, the J gene TRBJ2-1; D is unclear. The CDR3 sequence is 15 residues long. The V end lost 4 bases, the J end lost 6 bases, and 15 bases lay between the germline ends. The germline CDR1 and CDR2 sequences are KGHDR and SFDVKD. The DNA for the CDR3 is TGTGCCACCAGTGACCCTATGAACTTGTCCAATGAGCAGTTCTTC. Its protein product is CATSDPMNLSNEQFF.

The chain links TRBV4-1 to TRBJ1-2, with 8 positions matching TRBD1. This CDR3 contains 14 residues. Losses at the gene ends were 3 bases for V and 8 bases for J; bases not matched to a gene: 8. Germline V gene lookup returns CDR1 MGHRA and CDR2 YSYEKL. The CDR3 region is CASSHNDRGRGYTF. The CDR3 DNA reads TGCGCCAGCAGCCATAACGACAGGGGTAGAGGCTACACCTTC.

J is TRBJ2-7 and V is TRBV7-9; 7 nucleotides agree with TRBD2. J was trimmed by 7 bases and V by 2 bases; bases with no gene match: 5. CDR3 length: 13 residues. Germline V gives CDR1 SEHNR, CDR2 FQNEAQ (reference sequence). CDR3 amino acids: CASSLSSGEEQYF. CDR3 in DNA: TGTGCCAGCAGCTTATCTAGCGGAGAGGAGCAGTACTTC.

The chain combines TRBV7-2 with TRBJ2-7; 10 positions agree with TRBD2. Trimming at V came to 5 bases and at J to 6 bases, leaving 13 bases not matched to a gene. This CDR3 comprises 16 residues. CDR1 and CDR2 (germline): SGHTA, FQGNSA. The CDR3 loop is CASSPSSSGSTPEQYF. Written as DNA, the CDR3 is TGTGCCAGCAGCCCCTCGTCTAGCGGGAGTACCCCCGAGCAGTACTTC.

The chain is built from TRBV7-2 and TRBJ1-5; D possibly corresponds to TRBD1 (6 bases). Germline assignment: CDR1 SGHTA and CDR2 FQGNSA. The CDR3 spans 14 residues. Between the trimmed V and J ends, which lost 4 bases and 3 bases, there was a span of 10 bases. CDR3 DNA: TGTGCCAGCAGCTGGGGACACCTCAATCAGCCCCAGCATTTT. It yields the protein CASSWGHLNQPQHF.

The chain joins TRBV7-9 to TRBJ2-3; 10 bases fit TRBD2. V trimming: 1 base; J trimming: 2 bases; junction bases outside the gene matches: 3. The germline V gene encodes CDR1 SEHNR and CDR2 FQNEAQ (reference sequence). There are 16 residues in the CDR3. The CDR3 reads CASSLEAGGDTDTQYF. For the CDR3, the DNA is TGTGCCAGCAGCTTAGAAGCGGGAGGGGACACAGATACGCAGTATTTT.

V and J are TRBV19 and TRBJ2-7; TRBD2 might be the D (6 bases). Germline V CDR1 and CDR2: LNHDA, SQIVND (reference sequence). V lost 9 bases and J 3 bases, leaving 21 bases between the germline ends. The CDR3 length is 15 residues. The CDR3 coding sequence is TGTGCCAGCAGTTCATTAGCGGCCTTTGTCTACGAGCAGTACTTC. Residues: CASSSLAAFVYEQYF.

This chain uses TRBV25-1 with TRBJ1-1; D is possibly TRBD1 (6 bases). V was clipped by 6 bases and J by 1 base, with 9 bases between them. The germline V gene has CDR1 MGHDK and CDR2 SYGVNS. This CDR3 is built from 13 residues. CDR3 in amino acids: CASRLGANTEAFF. As DNA, the CDR3 is TGTGCCAGCAGGTTGGGGGCGAACACTGAAGCTTTCTTT. The variable domain in full, completed from reference TRBV25-1 and TRBJ1-1, reads EADIYQTPRYLVIGTGKKITLECSQTMGHDKMYWYQQDPGMELHLIHYSYGVNSTEKGDLSSESTVSRIRTEHFPLTLESARPSHTSQYLCASRLGANTEAFFGQGTRLTVV.

The chain employs TRBV5-1 and TRBJ2-7; 7 bases align to TRBD1. J was trimmed by 1 base and V by 0 bases; bases with no gene match: 4. Germline lookup yields CDR1 SGHRS and CDR2 YFSETQ. This CDR3 contains 15 residues. The CDR3 coding sequence is TGCGCCAGCAGCTTGGTATACAGGGGATCCTACGAGCAGTACTTC. The encoded protein is CASSLVYRGSYEQYF.

The chain carries TRBV5-8 and TRBJ1-2; 7 bases fit TRBD1. V lost 4 bases and J lost 2; bases outside the gene matches: 2. Germline-derived CDR1 and CDR2 are SGHTS and YDEGEE. The CDR3 totals 13 residues. The chain's CDR3 is CASSPGQNYGYTF. Written as DNA, the CDR3 is TGTGCCAGCAGCCCGGGACAGAACTATGGCTACACCTTC.